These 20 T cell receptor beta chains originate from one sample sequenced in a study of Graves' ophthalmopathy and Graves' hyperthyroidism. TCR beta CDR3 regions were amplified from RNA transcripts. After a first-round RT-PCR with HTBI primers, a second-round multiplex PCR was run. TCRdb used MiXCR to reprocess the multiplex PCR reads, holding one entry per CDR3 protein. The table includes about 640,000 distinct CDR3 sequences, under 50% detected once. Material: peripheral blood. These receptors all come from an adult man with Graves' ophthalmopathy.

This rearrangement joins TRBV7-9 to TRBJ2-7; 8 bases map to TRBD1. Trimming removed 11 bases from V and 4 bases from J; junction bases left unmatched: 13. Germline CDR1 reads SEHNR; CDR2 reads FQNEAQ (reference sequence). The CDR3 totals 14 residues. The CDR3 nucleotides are TGTGCCTGGAGATCGGACAGGGTGGGGTACGAGCAGTACTTC. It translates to CAWRSDRVGYEQYF.

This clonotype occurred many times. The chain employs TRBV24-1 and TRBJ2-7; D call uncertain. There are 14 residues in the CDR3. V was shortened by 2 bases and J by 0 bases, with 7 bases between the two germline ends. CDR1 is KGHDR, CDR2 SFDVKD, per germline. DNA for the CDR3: TGTGCCACCAGTGATTGGAACCGCTCCTACGAGCAGTACTTC. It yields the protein CATSDWNRSYEQYF.

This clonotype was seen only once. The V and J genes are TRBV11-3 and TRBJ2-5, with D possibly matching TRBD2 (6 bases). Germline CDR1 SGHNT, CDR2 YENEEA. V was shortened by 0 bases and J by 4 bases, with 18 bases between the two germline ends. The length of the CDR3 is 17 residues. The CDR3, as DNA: TGTGCCAGCAGCTTAGACCCTGGGGGAGGTTCGGGAGAGACCCAGTACTTC. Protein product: CASSLDPGGGSGETQYF.

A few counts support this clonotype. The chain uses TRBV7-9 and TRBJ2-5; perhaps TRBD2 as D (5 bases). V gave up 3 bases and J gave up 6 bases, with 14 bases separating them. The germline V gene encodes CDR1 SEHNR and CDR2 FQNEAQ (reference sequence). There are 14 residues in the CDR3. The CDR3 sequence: CASSLGEGGKTQYF. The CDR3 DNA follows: TGTGCCAGCAGCTTGGGTGAGGGTGGAAAGACCCAGTACTTC.

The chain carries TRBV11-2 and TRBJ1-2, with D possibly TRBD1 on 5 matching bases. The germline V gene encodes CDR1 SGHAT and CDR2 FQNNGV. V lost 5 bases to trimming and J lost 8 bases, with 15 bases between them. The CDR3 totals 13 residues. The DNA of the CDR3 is TGTGCCAGCAGCCCCTCGGCAGGGCCCGGCTACACCTTC. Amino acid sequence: CASSPSAGPGYTF.

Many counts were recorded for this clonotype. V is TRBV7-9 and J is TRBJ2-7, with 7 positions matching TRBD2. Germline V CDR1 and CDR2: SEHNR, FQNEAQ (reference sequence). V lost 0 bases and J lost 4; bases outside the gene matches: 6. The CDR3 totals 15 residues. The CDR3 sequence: CASSLAGGRGYEQYF. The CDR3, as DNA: TGTGCCAGCAGCTTAGCTGGCGGGAGAGGTTACGAGCAGTACTTC.

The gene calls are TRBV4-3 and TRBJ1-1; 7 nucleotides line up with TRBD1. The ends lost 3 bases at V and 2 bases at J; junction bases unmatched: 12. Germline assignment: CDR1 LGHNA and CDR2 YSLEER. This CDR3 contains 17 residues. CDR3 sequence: CASSHVLRDRVNTEAFF. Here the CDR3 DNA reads TGCGCCAGCAGCCATGTATTAAGGGACAGAGTAAACACTGAAGCTTTCTTT.

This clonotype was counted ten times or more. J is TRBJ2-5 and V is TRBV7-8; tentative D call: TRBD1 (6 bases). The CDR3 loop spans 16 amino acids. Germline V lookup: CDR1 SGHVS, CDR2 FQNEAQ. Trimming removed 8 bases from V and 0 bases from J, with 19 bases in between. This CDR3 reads CASAHRDIKYQETQYF. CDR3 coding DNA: TGTGCCAGCGCCCACCGGGACATAAAGTACCAAGAGACCCAGTACTTC.

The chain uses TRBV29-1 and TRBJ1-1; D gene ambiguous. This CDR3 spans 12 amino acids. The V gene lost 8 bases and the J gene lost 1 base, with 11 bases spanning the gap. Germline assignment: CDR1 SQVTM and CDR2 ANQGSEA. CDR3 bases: TGCAGCTTAGCCCCAGCGAACACTGAAGCTTTCTTT. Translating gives CSLAPANTEAFF.

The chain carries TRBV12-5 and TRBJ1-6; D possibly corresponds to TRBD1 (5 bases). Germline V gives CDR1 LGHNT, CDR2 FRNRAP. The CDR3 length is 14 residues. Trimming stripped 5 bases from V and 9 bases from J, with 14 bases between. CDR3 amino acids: CASGIEGWGSPLHF. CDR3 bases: TGTGCTAGTGGTATCGAGGGGTGGGGTTCACCCCTCCACTTT.

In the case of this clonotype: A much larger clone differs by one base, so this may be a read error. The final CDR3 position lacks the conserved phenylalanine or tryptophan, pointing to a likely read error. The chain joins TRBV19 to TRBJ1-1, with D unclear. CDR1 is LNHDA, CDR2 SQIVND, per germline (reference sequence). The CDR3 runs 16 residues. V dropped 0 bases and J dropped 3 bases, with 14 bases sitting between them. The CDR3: CASSIDYRATHTEAFL. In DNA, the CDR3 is TGTGCCAGTAGTATAGACTACCGGGCCACTCACACTGAAGCTTTCCTT.

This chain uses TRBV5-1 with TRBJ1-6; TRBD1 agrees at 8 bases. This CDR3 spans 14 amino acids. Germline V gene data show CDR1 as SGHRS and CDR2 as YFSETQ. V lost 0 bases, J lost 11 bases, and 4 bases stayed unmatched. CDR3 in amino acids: CASSLAPGQAPLHF. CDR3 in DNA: TGCGCCAGCAGCTTGGCCCCGGGACAGGCACCCCTCCACTTT. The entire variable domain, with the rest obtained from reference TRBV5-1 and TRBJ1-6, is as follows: KAGVTQTPRYLIKTRGQQVTLSCSPISGHRSVSWYQQTPGQGLQFLFEYFSETQRNKGNFPGRFSGRQFSNSRSEMNVSTLELGDSALYLCASSLAPGQAPLHFGNGTRLTVT.

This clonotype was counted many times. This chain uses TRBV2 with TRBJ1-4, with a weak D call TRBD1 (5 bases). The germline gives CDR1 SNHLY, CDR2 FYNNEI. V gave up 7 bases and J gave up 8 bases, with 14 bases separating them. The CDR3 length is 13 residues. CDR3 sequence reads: CASIQGRREKLFF. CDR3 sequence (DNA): TGTGCCAGCATTCAGGGAAGGCGCGAAAAACTGTTTTTT.

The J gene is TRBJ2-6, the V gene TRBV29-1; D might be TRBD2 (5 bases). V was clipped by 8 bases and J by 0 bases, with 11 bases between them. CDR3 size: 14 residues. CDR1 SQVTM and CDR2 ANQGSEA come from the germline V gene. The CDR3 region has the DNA TGCAGCAGTTATGAGGGCTCTGGGGCCAACGTCCTGACTTTC. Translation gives CSSYEGSGANVLTF.

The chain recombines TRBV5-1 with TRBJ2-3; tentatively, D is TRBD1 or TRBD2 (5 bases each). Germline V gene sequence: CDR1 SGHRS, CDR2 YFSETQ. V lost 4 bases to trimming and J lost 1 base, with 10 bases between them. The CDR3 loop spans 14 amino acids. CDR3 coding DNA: TGCGCCAGCAGCGGGGGTACAGGCACAGATACGCAGTATTTT. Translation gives CASSGGTGTDTQYF.

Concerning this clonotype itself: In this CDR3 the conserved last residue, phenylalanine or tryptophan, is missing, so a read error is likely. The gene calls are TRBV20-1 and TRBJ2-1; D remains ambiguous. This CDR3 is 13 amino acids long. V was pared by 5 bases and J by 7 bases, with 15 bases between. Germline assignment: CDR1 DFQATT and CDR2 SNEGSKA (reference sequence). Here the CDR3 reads CSAAYKASNEQFV. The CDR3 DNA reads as TGCAGTGCTGCATACAAGGCCTCTAATGAGCAGTTCGTC.

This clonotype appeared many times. CDR3 DNA sequence: TGTGCCACCGCCGGGGGTATAGCCCACTACGAGCAGTACTTC. Its protein is CATAGGIAHYEQYF. The chain is built from TRBV25-1 and TRBJ2-7, with D tentatively TRBD2 (6 bases). CDR3 length: 14 residues. The germline gives CDR1 MGHDK, CDR2 SYGVNS. The V gene lost 10 bases and the J gene lost 3 bases, with 19 bases spanning the gap.

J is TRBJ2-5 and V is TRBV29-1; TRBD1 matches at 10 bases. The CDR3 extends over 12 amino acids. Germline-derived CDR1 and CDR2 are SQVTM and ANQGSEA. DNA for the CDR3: TGCAGTACGACAGGGGGCATGGGGACCCAGTACTTC. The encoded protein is CSTTGGMGTQYF.

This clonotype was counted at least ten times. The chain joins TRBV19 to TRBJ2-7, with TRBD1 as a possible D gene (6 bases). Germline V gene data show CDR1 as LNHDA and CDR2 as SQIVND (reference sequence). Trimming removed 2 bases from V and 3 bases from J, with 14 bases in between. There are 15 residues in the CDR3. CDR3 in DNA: TGTGCCAGTAGTATAAAACCCCTGGACAGCTACGAGCAGTACTTC. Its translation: CASSIKPLDSYEQYF.

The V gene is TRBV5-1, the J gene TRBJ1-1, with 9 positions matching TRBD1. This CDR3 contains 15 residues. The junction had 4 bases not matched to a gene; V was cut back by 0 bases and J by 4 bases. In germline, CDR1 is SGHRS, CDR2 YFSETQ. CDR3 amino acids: CASSLGDRVVTEAFF. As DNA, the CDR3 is TGCGCCAGCAGCTTGGGGGACAGGGTCGTCACTGAAGCTTTCTTT.